The source of this TCR beta chain is a study of T cells after yellow fever vaccination. On the study more broadly: Researchers used SMART-Seq v4 Ultra Low Input to prepare fractions that had low cell numbers.

This clonotype was counted many times. The antigen remains unidentified. Study-level findings and limits: Peaking faster, on day 5 versus 15, the secondary response was nonetheless weaker. Researchers cautioned that FACS-sorted repertoires could harbor abundant clonotypes contaminating from the bulk population.

Universal primer sites and UMIs were introduced during 5'RACE template-switching synthesis of TCR cDNA. TCRdb reprocessed the 5' RACE reads with MiXCR, giving one entry per CDR3 protein. Of roughly 300,000 distinct CDR3 sequences in the sample, roughly 7% are singletons; the top ten hold roughly a sixth. Germline CDR1 MNHEY, CDR2 SVGEGT. The V end lost 6 bases, the J end lost 5 bases, and 17 bases lay between the germline ends. The CDR3 spans 14 residues. This specimen was PBMCs, taken around 45 days after the first yellow fever vaccination. The clonotype was recovered from a man aged 18 to 29 who received the YFV17D yellow fever vaccine. The rearrangement uses TRBV6-2 or TRBV6-3 and TRBJ2-7; D remains unclear. The CDR3 here is CASSPHGLWDEQYF. The CDR3 DNA reads as TGTGCCAGCAGCCCACATGGGTTATGGGACGAGCAGTACTTC.